This is a list of T cell receptor beta chains from one sample in a study of blood T cell repertoires in COVID-19. Method: immunoSEQ multiplex PCR; TCRdb's copy keeps in-frame clones and lacks some. The sample records tens of thousands of clones, approximately 90% being singletons. Source material: peripheral blood. All receptors come from a woman younger than 45 in a cohort sampled during active COVID-19. Both conserved end residues are part of each CDR3. The order of the fields is clone size, V gene, D gene, J gene, CDR3 protein, CDR3 DNA. A D gene is named only where the DNA matches it firmly. The size entry is marked missing in some rows and otherwise reads once, few, many or a size class.

-	TRBV5-1	-	TRBJ2-7	CASSLRGTHEQYF	TGCGCCAGCAGCCTTCGGGGTACCCACGAGCAGTACTTC
-	TRBV11-2	-	TRBJ2-7	CASSLGTPYEQYF	TGTGCCAGCAGCTTGGGGACTCCCTACGAGCAGTACTTC
-	TRBV3-1/TRBV3-2	TRBD2	TRBJ2-1	CASSQDPAGGSYNEQFF	TGTGCCAGCAGCCAGGACCCAGCGGGAGGCTCCTACAATGAGCAGTTCTTC
-	TRBV5-1	-	TRBJ2-7	CASSFGQGPKQSQYF	TGCGCCAGCAGCTTTGGGCAGGGGCCCAAGCAATCACAGTACTTC
-	TRBV6-1	TRBD1	TRBJ1-6	CASSEALDRANSPLHF	TGTGCCAGCAGTGAGGCTCTGGACAGGGCGAATTCACCCCTCCACTTT
-	TRBV7-9	TRBD2	TRBJ2-1	CASSTTGLAGWNEQFF	TGTGCCAGCAGCACTACGGGACTAGCGGGGTGGAATGAGCAGTTCTTC
-	TRBV11-2	-	TRBJ1-1	CASSPGVGRMNTEAFF	TGTGCCAGCAGCCCAGGGGTAGGACGGATGAACACTGAAGCTTTCTTT
-	TRBV30	-	TRBJ1-1	CAWSPDIGSPEAFF	TGTGCCTGGAGTCCGGACATCGGTTCACCTGAAGCTTTCTTT
-	TRBV7-8	-	TRBJ2-5	CASSLADRTQYF	TGTGCCAGCAGCTTAGCGGACAGGACCCAGTACTTC
-	TRBV9	-	TRBJ1-2	CASSVGSGNGYTF	TGTGCCAGCAGCGTAGGGTCAGGAAATGGCTACACCTTC
-	TRBV10-2	TRBD1	TRBJ2-7	CASSEETGTARYEQYF	TGCGCCAGCAGTGAGGAAACCGGGACAGCACGCTACGAGCAGTACTTC
-	TRBV28	TRBD2	TRBJ2-7	CASSFRWGGSSYEQYF	TGTGCCAGCAGTTTCCGTTGGGGGGGGAGCTCCTACGAGCAGTACTTC
-	TRBV7-9	-	TRBJ2-5	CASSLLNGLEETQYF	TGTGCCAGCAGCTTACTCAACGGTTTGGAAGAGACCCAGTACTTC
-	TRBV10-2	TRBD1	TRBJ2-7	CASSEQGSSYEQYF	TGCGCCAGCAGTGAACAGGGGTCGTCCTACGAGCAGTACTTC
once	TRBV28	-	TRBJ1-1	CASSLGHLNTEAFF	TGTGCCAGCAGTTTAGGGCACTTGAACACTGAAGCTTTCTTT
-	TRBV6-1	-	TRBJ2-5	CASSEINVRETQYF	TGTGCCAGCAGTGAAATTAACGTCAGAGAGACCCAGTACTTC
-	TRBV9	-	TRBJ2-5	CASSVGAGEWETQYF	TGTGCCAGCAGCGTAGGGGCAGGGGAGTGGGAGACCCAGTACTTC
-	TRBV5-1	-	TRBJ1-3	CASSLGGGSSGNTIYF	TGCGCCAGCAGCTTGGGGGGCGGGAGCTCTGGAAACACCATATATTTT
once	TRBV6-7	-	TRBJ2-3	CASSYLGGSEERTGTDTQYF	TGTGCCAGCAGTTACCTCGGAGGGTCAGAGGAACGTACGGGCACAGATACGCAGTATTTT
-	TRBV30	-	TRBJ2-1	CAWGQGRDGSSYNEQFF	TGTGCCTGGGGGCAAGGGCGGGACGGGAGTTCGTACAATGAGCAGTTCTTC
once	TRBV5-1	-	TRBJ2-3	CASSLGGSNREITDTQYF	TGCGCCAGCAGCTTGGGTGGGTCGAACAGAGAAATCACAGATACGCAGTATTTT
-	TRBV6-1	-	TRBJ2-1	CASSELTGYNEQFF	TGTGCCAGCAGTGAACTGACGGGGTACAATGAGCAGTTCTTC
-	TRBV6-5	-	TRBJ2-7	CASSARGESYEQYF	TGTGCCAGCAGCGCCAGGGGGGAATCCTACGAGCAGTACTTC
-	TRBV2	TRBD1	TRBJ2-5	CAGGKGQSSKETQYF	TGTGCCGGCGGTAAGGGACAGAGCTCGAAAGAGACCCAGTACTTC
-	TRBV3-1/TRBV3-2	-	TRBJ2-5	CASSPHGTGLETQYF	TGTGCCAGCAGCCCCCACGGTACGGGGTTGGAGACCCAGTACTTC